This paragraph reports one TCR beta chain. Its matching antigen is unknown. The V and J ends lost 4 bases and 7 bases, in that order; junction bases with no gene match: 8. Germline V lookup: CDR1 PRHDT, CDR2 FYEKMQ (reference sequence). This CDR3 region has 16 residues. The sample belongs to a study of cytomegalovirus exposure and HLA in healthy donors. Notes on the study in general: According to an earlier analysis, most TCR beta V segments yielded productive rearrangements about 90% or about 30% of the time.

PCR used 60 Vbeta primers and 13 Jbeta primers. The method was immunoSEQ multiplex PCR; TCRdb's version includes in-frame clones alone and lacks a portion of them. The sample lists approximately 100,000 clones; 74% were seen once. What was sequenced was PBMCs. The V and J genes are TRBV13 and TRBJ2-7; 15 bases align to TRBD2. This receptor was identified in a human donor in good health. The CDR3: CASSSRTSGRAGEQYF. CDR3 DNA: TGTGCCAGCAGCTCTCGGACTAGCGGGAGGGCCGGTGAGCAGTACTTC.